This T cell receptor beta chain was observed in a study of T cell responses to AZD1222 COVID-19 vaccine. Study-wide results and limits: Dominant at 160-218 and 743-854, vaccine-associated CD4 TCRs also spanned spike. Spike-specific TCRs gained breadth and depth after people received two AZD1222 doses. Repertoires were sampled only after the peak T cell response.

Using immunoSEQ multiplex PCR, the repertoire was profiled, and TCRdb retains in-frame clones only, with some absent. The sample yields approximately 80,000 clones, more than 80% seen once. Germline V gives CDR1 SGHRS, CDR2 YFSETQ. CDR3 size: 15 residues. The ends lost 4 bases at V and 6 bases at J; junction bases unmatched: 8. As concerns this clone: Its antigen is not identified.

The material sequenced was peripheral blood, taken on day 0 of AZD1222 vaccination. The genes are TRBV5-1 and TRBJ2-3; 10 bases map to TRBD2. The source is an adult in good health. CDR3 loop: CASSPRTSGSDTQYF. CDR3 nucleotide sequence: TGCGCCAGCAGCCCCCGGACTAGCGGCTCGGATACGCAGTATTTT. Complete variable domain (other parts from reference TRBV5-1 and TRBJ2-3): KAGVTQTPRYLIKTRGQQVTLSCSPISGHRSVSWYQQTPGQGLQFLFEYFSETQRNKGNFPGRFSGRQFSNSRSEMNVSTLELGDSALYLCASSPRTSGSDTQYFGPGTRLTVL.